The table lists the clone carrying this TCR beta chain with a few counts. Germline-derived CDR1 and CDR2 are MNHNY and SVGAGI (reference sequence). This CDR3 is built from 16 residues. V gave up 0 bases and J gave up 0 bases, with 9 bases separating them. In the study's own analysis: Nucleated cell number was recorded as an estimate derived from reference gene primer amplification. Here immunoSEQ multiplex PCR was the method, and the copy in TCRdb shows in-frame clones only, minus some. V and J calls and clone size are copied from that table; D and trimming were computed from the DNA. The table lists fewer than 200,000 clones, approximately 82% of them singletons. This sample was included in a study of blood T cell repertoires in COVID-19. Background on the study: In each case, the material was cDNA or gDNA derived from T cells, B-cell-depleted T cells, or PBMCs.

The source is a woman older than 75 with acute or convalescent COVID-19. The rearrangement joins TRBV6-6 to TRBJ1-3, with D possibly being TRBD1 (5 bases). The sample comprised peripheral blood. The DNA for the CDR3 is TGTGCCAGCAGTTACTCGCGGACAAACTCTGGAAACACCATATATTTT. Translation: CASSYSRTNSGNTIYF.